This T cell receptor (beta chain) comes out of a study of T cell repertoires in cytomegalovirus infection. The germline V gene encodes CDR1 SGHTA and CDR2 FQGNSA. Unmatched junction bases numbered 8, after V lost 7 bases and J lost 5 bases. The CDR3 has 16 amino acids. Each CDR3 protein gets one entry after TCRdb re-called the reads with MiXCR. The table lists a few hundred thousand distinct CDR3 sequences, about 39% of them singletons. With respect to this clonotype: Its antigen is currently unknown.

Whole-study findings and limits: Cumulative frequency (of public TCR beta family members) identified carriers of CMV plus the relevant HLA. The response measured ex vivo was dominated by TCR beta clonotypes (HLA-C-restricted and CMV-specific).

The chain is built from TRBV7-2 and TRBJ2-3; 14 bases map to TRBD2. The sequence was obtained from a human donor in good health (CMV status not recorded). Some clones in this sample may be carry-over from other donors' samples. The sequences come from cultured PBMCs, collected from culture after CMV antigen stimulation. The CDR3 DNA reads TGTGCCAGCAACCTCAGACTAGCGGGGGGGGTAGATACGCAGTATTTT. Translated, it gives CASNLRLAGGVDTQYF.